These T cell receptor beta chains were read from a single sample in a study of blood T cell repertoires in COVID-19. The table came from immunoSEQ multiplex PCR; TCRdb's copy has only in-frame clones and leaves some out. The table shows 150,000 to 200,000 clones, with roughly three quarters occurring only once. The sequenced sample consisted of PBMCs or T cells enriched from blood (not recorded which). Receptors were obtained from a woman aged 45-65 years with acute COVID-19. Both conserved end residues are part of each CDR3. D genes are given only for firm matches. Where a row states a size, it is once, few, many or the class of an expanded clone; other rows omit it.

j_call clone_size d_call v_call cdr3_aa cdr3_nt
TRBJ1-2 once NA TRBV5-5 CASSPGGGGINYGYTF TGTGCCAGCAGCCCCGGGGGGGGCGGAATTAACTATGGCTACACCTTC
TRBJ2-5 few TRBD1 TRBV7-7 CASSPSGQGRETQYF TGTGCCAGCAGCCCGTCCGGACAGGGAAGAGAGACCCAGTACTTC
TRBJ1-5 NA TRBD1 TRBV7-2 CASSQTGGAGQPQHF TGTGCCAGCAGCCAAACAGGGGGCGCCGGTCAGCCCCAGCATTTT
TRBJ2-6 few NA TRBV4-3 CASSQDLGLESSGANVLTF TGCGCCAGCAGCCAAGATCTGGGCTTGGAATCTTCTGGGGCCAACGTCCTGACTTTC
TRBJ2-3 NA TRBD2 TRBV9 CASSALVAGSTDTQYF TGTGCCAGCAGCGCGTTGGTAGCGGGGAGCACAGATACGCAGTATTTT
TRBJ1-5 NA NA TRBV6-5 CASSYSSNQPQHF TGTGCCAGCAGTTATTCGTCGAATCAGCCCCAGCATTTT
TRBJ1-1 NA NA TRBV7-9 CASSSDPGTYTEAFF TGTGCCAGCAGCTCCGACCCGGGGACTTACACTGAAGCTTTCTTT
TRBJ2-3 NA NA TRBV12-3/TRBV12-4 CASSLEGVDTQYF TGTGCCAGCAGTTTAGAGGGGGTAGATACGCAGTATTTT
TRBJ1-1 NA NA TRBV6-5 CASSYSGRNTEAFF TGTGCCAGCAGTTACTCAGGGAGGAACACTGAAGCTTTCTTT
TRBJ1-2 NA TRBD1 TRBV11-1 CAIRLGQGGGYTF TGTGCCATCCGTCTTGGACAGGGCGGAGGCTACACCTTC
TRBJ2-3 NA NA TRBV5-1 CASSPWGQKEDTQYF TGCGCCAGCAGTCCTTGGGGGCAAAAGGAAGATACGCAGTATTTT
TRBJ1-3 NA TRBD1 TRBV25-1 CASTLSTGAGNTIYF TGTGCCAGCACCCTAAGCACAGGGGCGGGAAACACCATATATTTT
TRBJ1-1 NA TRBD1 TRBV18 CASSPTRQGVQTTEAFF TGTGCCAGCTCACCGACACGACAGGGGGTTCAGACCACTGAAGCTTTCTTT
TRBJ2-2 NA TRBD1 TRBV6-5 CASSLRTGDTGELFF TGTGCCAGCTCATTAAGAACAGGGGATACCGGGGAGCTGTTTTTT
TRBJ1-2 NA TRBD1 TRBV10-3 CAIKGQGAGYGYTF TGTGCCATCAAAGGACAGGGTGCTGGCTATGGCTACACCTTC
TRBJ1-5 NA NA TRBV5-4 CASSLEYNLVGNQPQHF TGTGCCAGCAGCTTGGAATATAATCTAGTCGGCAATCAGCCCCAGCATTTT
TRBJ1-2 few NA TRBV3-1/TRBV3-2 CASSQAPGVRSYGYTF TGTGCCAGCAGCCAAGCCCCGGGGGTCCGTTCCTATGGCTACACCTTC
TRBJ2-1 NA TRBD2 TRBV7-8 CASSLPGTGTSGTGEQFF TGTGCCAGCAGCTTACCCGGAACCGGGACTAGCGGAACCGGTGAGCAGTTCTTC
TRBJ1-2 once TRBD1 TRBV29-1 CSVDRGQGEGGYGYTF TGCAGCGTTGATCGCGGACAGGGAGAAGGGGGCTATGGCTACACCTTC
TRBJ2-3 once TRBD2 TRBV5-6 CASSLMRGAADTQYF TGTGCCAGCAGCTTGATGCGGGGGGCGGCAGATACGCAGTATTTT
TRBJ2-5 NA NA TRBV7-9 CASSLGAQETQYF TGTGCCAGCAGCTTAGGAGCACAAGAGACCCAGTACTTC
TRBJ1-1 NA NA TRBV9 CASSFKTGSEAFF TGTGCCAGCAGCTTCAAGACTGGTAGTGAAGCTTTCTTT
TRBJ2-1 NA TRBD2 TRBV9 CASSSYSGGGYNEQFF TGTGCCAGCAGCTCCTATAGCGGGGGGGGTTACAATGAGCAGTTCTTC
TRBJ1-6 NA NA TRBV7-2 CASRAVGGSNSPLHF TGTGCCAGCAGGGCAGTGGGGGGATCAAATTCACCCCTCCACTTT
TRBJ2-1 few NA TRBV4-2 CASSLWAHNEQFF TGTGCCAGCAGCCTGTGGGCACACAATGAGCAGTTCTTC
TRBJ2-5 NA NA TRBV3-1/TRBV3-2 CASSIRSVGETQYF TGTGCCAGCAGTATAAGGAGTGTGGGAGAGACCCAGTACTTC
TRBJ2-3 few NA TRBV20-1 CSASASSSTDTQYF TGCAGTGCTAGTGCGTCTAGCAGCACAGATACGCAGTATTTT
TRBJ2-1 NA TRBD2 TRBV9 CASSVASLAGGLGNEQFF TGTGCCAGCAGCGTAGCTTCGCTAGCGGGGGGGCTAGGTAATGAGCAGTTCTTC
TRBJ1-6 NA TRBD1 TRBV19 CASSPPPTGQRSPLHF TGTGCCAGTAGTCCCCCGCCGACAGGGCAGAGGTCACCCCTCCACTTT
TRBJ2-2 NA TRBD2 TRBV7-2 CASSGLAGGAGELFF TGTGCCAGCAGCGGACTAGCGGGGGGAGCCGGGGAGCTGTTTTTT
TRBJ1-4 NA NA TRBV16 CASSQRGGRGEKLFF TGTGCCAGCAGCCAAAGGGGTGGGCGCGGTGAAAAACTGTTTTTT
TRBJ2-1 NA NA TRBV6-5 CASRAGNNEQFF TGTGCCAGTCGGGCGGGGAACAATGAGCAGTTCTTC
TRBJ1-2 NA TRBD1 TRBV18 CASSPSGQGASTNYGYTF TGTGCCAGCTCACCATCGGGACAGGGGGCCTCCACTAACTATGGCTACACCTTC
TRBJ2-5 NA NA TRBV29-1 CSVEGEGGSETQYF TGCAGCGTTGAGGGGGAAGGAGGGTCAGAGACCCAGTACTTC
TRBJ1-2 NA TRBD1 TRBV9 CASGRGQGDYGYTF TGTGCCAGCGGTCGGGGACAGGGGGACTATGGCTACACCTTC
TRBJ2-1 once TRBD2 TRBV7-2 CASREIRSGGAYNEQFF TGTGCCAGCAGGGAGATCCGGAGCGGGGGGGCCTACAATGAGCAGTTCTTC
TRBJ1-3 NA NA TRBV5-1 CASSLSSHNQGRHSGNTIYF TGCGCCAGCAGCTTGTCATCTCACAATCAGGGCCGCCACTCTGGAAACACCATATATTTT
TRBJ1-2 NA TRBD1 TRBV5-1 CASSLAGQGDYGYTF TGCGCCAGCAGCTTGGCTGGACAGGGGGACTATGGCTACACCTTC
TRBJ2-1 once NA TRBV5-4 CASSSGTRPDNEQFF TGTGCCAGCAGCTCCGGGACTCGGCCAGACAATGAGCAGTTCTTC
TRBJ2-3 NA TRBD2 TRBV3-1/TRBV3-2 CASSQTSGGSTDTQYF TGTGCCAGCAGCCAAACTAGCGGGGGGAGCACAGATACGCAGTATTTT
TRBJ2-3 NA TRBD2 TRBV11-2 CASSRGGRRTDTQYF TGTGCCAGCAGTCGGGGGGGCAGACGCACAGATACGCAGTATTTT